This T cell receptor beta chain was recovered during a study of blood T cell repertoires in COVID-19. Overall study: The origin of the acute and convalescent COVID-19 samples was the United States, Italy and Spain. The analysed material was cDNA or gDNA that came from T cells, B-cell-depleted T cells, or PBMCs.

The ends were cut back, 6 bases at V and 4 bases at J, with 9 bases in the middle. Germline V gives CDR1 MDHEN, CDR2 SYDVKM. The CDR3 spans 13 residues. The assay was immunoSEQ multiplex PCR, and TCRdb's table has in-frame clones only and misses some. The sample has about 170,000 clones, around four fifths seen once; the top ten hold approximately 8.1%. This chain connects TRBV28 to TRBJ2-2; no reliable D call. Sequencing was carried out using peripheral blood. The receptor's source is a woman older than 75 with COVID-19, enrolled during active disease. The CDR3 sequence is CASSQASTGELFF. The CDR3 bases are TGTGCCAGCAGCCAAGCGAGCACCGGGGAGCTGTTTTTT.